This TCR beta chain appears in the sequencing data of a study of blood T cell repertoires in COVID-19. As handled by the study authors: Amplifying reference gene primers gave estimates of nucleated cell counts. Assay used: immunoSEQ multiplex PCR; TCRdb lists only in-frame clones, some missing. That table furnishes V, J and clone size, whereas the DNA furnished D and trimming. The sample includes tens of thousands of clones, roughly 90% seen only once; the top ten take 4.5% to 6.5%. V was pared by 8 bases and J by 1 base, with 8 bases between. This CDR3 is 12 amino acids long. Germline CDR1 is MDHEN and CDR2 is SYDVKM.

Sequencing was done on a sample of peripheral blood. The sequence was obtained from a man in his sixties with COVID-19, enrolled during active disease. The chain couples TRBV28 to TRBJ1-1; TRBD1 might be the D (5 bases). Here the CDR3 DNA reads TGTGCCAGCTTCAGGGAGAACACTGAAGCTTTCTTT. Translation gives CASFRENTEAFF.